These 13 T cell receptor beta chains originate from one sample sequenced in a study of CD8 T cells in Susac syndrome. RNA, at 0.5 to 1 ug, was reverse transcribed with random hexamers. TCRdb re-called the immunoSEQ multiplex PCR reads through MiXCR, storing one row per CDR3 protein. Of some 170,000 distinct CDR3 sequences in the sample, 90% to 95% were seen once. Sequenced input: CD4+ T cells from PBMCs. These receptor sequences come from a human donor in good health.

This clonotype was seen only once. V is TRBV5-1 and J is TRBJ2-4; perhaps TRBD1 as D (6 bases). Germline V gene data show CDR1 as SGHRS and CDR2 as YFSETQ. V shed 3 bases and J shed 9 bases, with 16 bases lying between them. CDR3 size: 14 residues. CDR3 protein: CASSWGQGSAIQYF. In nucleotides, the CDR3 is TGCGCCAGCAGCTGGGGGCAGGGGAGTGCCATTCAGTACTTC.

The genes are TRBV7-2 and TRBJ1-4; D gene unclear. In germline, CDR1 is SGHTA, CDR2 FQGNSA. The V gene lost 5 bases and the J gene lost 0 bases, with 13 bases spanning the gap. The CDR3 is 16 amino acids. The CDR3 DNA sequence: TGTGCCAGCAGCCCACGCTACGTTGCAACTAATGAAAAACTGTTTTTT. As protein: CASSPRYVATNEKLFF.

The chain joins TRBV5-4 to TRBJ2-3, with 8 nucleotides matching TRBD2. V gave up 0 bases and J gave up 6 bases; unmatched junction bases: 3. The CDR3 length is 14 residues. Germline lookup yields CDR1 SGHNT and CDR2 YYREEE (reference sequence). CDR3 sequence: CASSLGRGGDTQYF. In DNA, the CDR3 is TGTGCCAGCAGCTTGGGACGGGGGGGGGATACGCAGTATTTT.

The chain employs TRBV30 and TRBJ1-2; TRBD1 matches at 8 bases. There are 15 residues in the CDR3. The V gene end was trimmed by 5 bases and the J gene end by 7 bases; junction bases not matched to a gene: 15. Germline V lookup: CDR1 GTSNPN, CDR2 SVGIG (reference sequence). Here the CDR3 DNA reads TGTGCCTGGGGAACTTGGCCCCGGACAGGGTCTGGCTACACCTTC. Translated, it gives CAWGTWPRTGSGYTF.

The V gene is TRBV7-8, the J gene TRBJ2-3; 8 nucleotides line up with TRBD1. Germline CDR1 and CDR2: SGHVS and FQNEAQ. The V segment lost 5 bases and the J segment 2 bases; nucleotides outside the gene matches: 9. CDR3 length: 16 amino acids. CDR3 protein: CASSRRTGPLTDTQYF. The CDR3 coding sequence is TGTGCCAGCAGCAGAAGGACAGGGCCTCTCACAGATACGCAGTATTTT.

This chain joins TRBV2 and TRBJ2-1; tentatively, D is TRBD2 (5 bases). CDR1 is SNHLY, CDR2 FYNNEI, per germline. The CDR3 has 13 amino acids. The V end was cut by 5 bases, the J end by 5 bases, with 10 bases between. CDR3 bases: TGTGCCAGCAGTAGAGACTACCACAATGAGCAGTTCTTC. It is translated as CASSRDYHNEQFF.

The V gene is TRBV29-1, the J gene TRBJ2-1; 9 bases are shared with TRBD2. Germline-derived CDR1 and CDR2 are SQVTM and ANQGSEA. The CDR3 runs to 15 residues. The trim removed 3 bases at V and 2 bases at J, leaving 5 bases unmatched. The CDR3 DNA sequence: TGCAGCGTTGAGCTGGAGCGGGGGGCCTACAATGAGCAGTTCTTC. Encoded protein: CSVELERGAYNEQFF.

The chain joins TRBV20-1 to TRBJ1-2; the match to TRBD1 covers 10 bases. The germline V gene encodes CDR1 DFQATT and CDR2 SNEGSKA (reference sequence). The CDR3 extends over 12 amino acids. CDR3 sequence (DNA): TGCATACCTGGGACAGGGGAAGATGGCTACACCTTC. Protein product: CIPGTGEDGYTF.

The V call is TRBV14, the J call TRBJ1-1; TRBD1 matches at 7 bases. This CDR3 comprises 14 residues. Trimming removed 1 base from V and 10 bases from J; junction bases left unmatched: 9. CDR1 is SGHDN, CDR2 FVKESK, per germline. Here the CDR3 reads CASSQVSDRVRAFF. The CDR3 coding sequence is TGTGCCAGCAGCCAAGTCAGCGACAGGGTGAGAGCTTTCTTT. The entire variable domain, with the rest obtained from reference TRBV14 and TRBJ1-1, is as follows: EAGVTQFPSHSVIEKGQTVTLRCDPISGHDNLYWYRRVMGKEIKFLLHFVKESKQDESGMPNNRFLAERTGGTYSTLKVQPAELEDSGVYFCASSQVSDRVRAFFGQGTRLTVV.

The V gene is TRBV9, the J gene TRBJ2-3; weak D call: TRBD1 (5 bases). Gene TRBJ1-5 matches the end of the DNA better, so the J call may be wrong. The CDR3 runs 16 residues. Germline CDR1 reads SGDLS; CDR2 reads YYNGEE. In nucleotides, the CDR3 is TGTGCCAGCAGCGTAGCTGGCGGGGGGATTACAGATACGCAGCATTTT. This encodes CASSVAGGGITDTQHF.

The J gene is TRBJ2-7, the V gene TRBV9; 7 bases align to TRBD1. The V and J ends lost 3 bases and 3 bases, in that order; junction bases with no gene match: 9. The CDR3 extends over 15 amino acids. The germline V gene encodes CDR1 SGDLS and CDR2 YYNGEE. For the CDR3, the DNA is TGTGCCAGCAGCGCATCCGGGACAGCTTACTACGAGCAGTACTTC. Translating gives CASSASGTAYYEQYF.

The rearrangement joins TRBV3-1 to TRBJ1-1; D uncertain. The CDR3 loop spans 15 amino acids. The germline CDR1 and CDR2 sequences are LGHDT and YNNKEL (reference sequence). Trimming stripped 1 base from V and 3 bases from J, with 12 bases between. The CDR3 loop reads CASSQAEVGDTEAFF. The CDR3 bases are TGTGCCAGCAGCCAAGCAGAGGTCGGCGACACTGAAGCTTTCTTT.

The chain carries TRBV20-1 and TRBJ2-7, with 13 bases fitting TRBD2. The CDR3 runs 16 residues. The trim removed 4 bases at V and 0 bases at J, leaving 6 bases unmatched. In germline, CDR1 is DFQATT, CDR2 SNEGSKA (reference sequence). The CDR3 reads CSATHTSGGASYEQYF. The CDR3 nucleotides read TGCAGTGCTACTCATACTAGCGGGGGGGCCTCCTACGAGCAGTACTTC.